This T cell receptor beta chain was sequenced for a study of OX40 agonist ivuxolimab in advanced cancers. Whole-study context: Patients with hepatocellular carcinoma, melanoma, renal cell or head and neck cancer made up the dose-escalation patients. Three patients, one with hepatocellular carcinoma and two with cutaneous melanoma, responded partially.

Generated by immunoSEQ multiplex PCR, the TCRdb table keeps only in-frame clones and is missing some. The sample consists of more than 40,000 clones, roughly 89% of them appearing once. The CDR3 has 19 residues. Germline lookup yields CDR1 LGHNA and CDR2 YNFKEQ. The chain combines TRBV4-2 with TRBJ2-5, with D perhaps matching TRBD1 (5 bases). Gene TRBJ2-7 matches the end of the DNA better, so the J call may be wrong. The material sequenced was CD4+ or CD8+ T cells sorted from blood, taken in a trial of the OX40 agonist ivuxolimab. This receptor was identified in an adult with an advanced solid tumor such as melanoma, head and neck, liver or kidney cancer. CDR3: CASSQDPARELLRPYEQYF. The DNA for the CDR3 is TGTGCCAGCAGCCAAGATCCGGCCAGGGAACTACTTCGGCCCTACGAGCAGTACTTC.